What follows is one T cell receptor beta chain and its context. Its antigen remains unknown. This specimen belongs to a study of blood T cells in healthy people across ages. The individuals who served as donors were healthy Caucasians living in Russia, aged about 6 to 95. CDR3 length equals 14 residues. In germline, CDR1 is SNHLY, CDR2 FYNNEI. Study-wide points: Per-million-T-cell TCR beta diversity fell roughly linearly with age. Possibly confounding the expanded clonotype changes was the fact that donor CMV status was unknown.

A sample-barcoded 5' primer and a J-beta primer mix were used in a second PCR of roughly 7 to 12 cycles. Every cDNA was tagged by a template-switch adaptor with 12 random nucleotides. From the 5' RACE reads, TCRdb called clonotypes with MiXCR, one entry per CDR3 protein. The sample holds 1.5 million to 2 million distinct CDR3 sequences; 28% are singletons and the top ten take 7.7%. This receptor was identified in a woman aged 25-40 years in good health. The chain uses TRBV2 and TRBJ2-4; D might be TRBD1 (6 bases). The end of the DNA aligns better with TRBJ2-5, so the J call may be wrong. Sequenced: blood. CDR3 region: CASIRDTYQETQYF. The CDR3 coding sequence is TGTGCCAGCATTAGGGACACCTACCAAGAGACCCAGTACTTC.